This entry features one T cell receptor beta chain sequence. This sample was taken from a study of blood T cell repertoires in COVID-19. About the study: Researchers got acute and convalescent COVID-19 samples from the United States, Italy and Spain.

Germline V CDR1 and CDR2: SGHTA, FQGNSA. Losses at the gene ends were 1 base for V and 6 bases for J; bases not matched to a gene: 5. The CDR3 runs 15 residues. Clones were sequenced by immunoSEQ multiplex PCR, and TCRdb holds only the in-frame ones, with some missing. The sample consists of approximately 160,000 clones, more than 90% of them appearing once. Sequencing input: peripheral blood. This clonotype was obtained from a man in his fifties with acute or convalescent COVID-19. The V call is TRBV7-2, the J call TRBJ1-5; 8 nucleotides align to TRBD1. The CDR3 here is CASSLVPDRVQPQHF. The CDR3 DNA follows: TGTGCCAGCAGCTTAGTCCCGGACAGGGTTCAGCCCCAGCATTTT. Full variable domain (remainder filled in from reference TRBV7-2 and TRBJ1-5): GAGVSQSPSNKVTEKGKDVELRCDPISGHTALYWYRQSLGQGLEFLIYFQGNSAPDKSGLPSDRFSAERTGGSVSTLTIQRTQQEDSAVYLCASSLVPDRVQPQHFGDGTRLSIL.